This T cell receptor (beta chain) stems from a study of T cell responses to AZD1222 COVID-19 vaccine (dated by TCRdb to the early 2020s). Regarding the research as a whole: A total of approximately 250 trial participants underwent TCR sequencing, of whom about 210 had received two doses of AZD1222 and around 26 had received two doses of the MenACWY control vaccine. Enrollment into the trials was organized by age into subgroups of 18-55, 56-69 and 70-plus years, and those subgroups contained roughly 150, 30 and 60 TCR-sequenced participants, respectively. Paper-wide results and their limitations: No day 14 peak-response samples were available, so repertoires were characterized only after the peak T cell response. Reportedly, close to half of the unique spike-specific TCRs recognized epitopes lying outside the regions that are mutated in the B.1.351 and B.1.1.7 variants. After two AZD1222 doses, both the breadth and the depth of spike-specific TCRs were significantly higher than at day 0 and than in MenACWY recipients. The vaccine-associated CD4 TCRs covered the entire spike protein, and the dominant responses fell in regions 160-218 and 743-854. Only five or six AZD1222 recipients were SARS-CoV-2 seropositive at baseline, limiting conclusions about previously exposed vaccinees. Participants were mostly white British and included more females than males, and it was suggested by the authors that clonal diversity may have been underestimated. In the small 56-69-year group, the increase in depth fell short of significance, most likely because of low power.

The CDR3 starts with the cysteine, ends with the phenylalanine, and has 13 residues. Only CDR3 DNA is held: 39 bases, read in frame from base 1. CDR1 and CDR2 were assigned from the germline V gene (reference sequence) as SGHAT and FQDESV. The V end loses 0 bases and the J end loses 9 bases, and a stretch of 9 bases separates them. The time point label, read with the paper, signifies: about 28 days (+/-7) after the second vaccine dose. AZD1222 recipients given second doses at about 4 weeks or at about 12 weeks were pooled, since spike-specific TCR depth and breadth were not found to differ between the two schedules. Vaccinee samples were obtained from the UK trials COV001 and COV002, which included a single-blind randomized controlled phase 2/3 trial of AZD1222 (ChAdOx1 nCoV-19) in healthy adults. Trial participant PBMC samples were collected at day 0 and day 28 after the second dose for TCRbeta chain sequencing.

Comment on this clone: Its specific antigen is unknown. There are no base qualities to consult, and no much larger clone falls within one base.

The CDR3 regions of human TCRbeta chains were analyzed by immunosequencing. The paper's data handling went like this. TCRs in the repertoires were matched against a reference library of SARS-CoV-2-specific TCRs that had been generated with the MIRA antigen-specificity platform. Breadth meant the fraction of unique TCRs that were SARS-CoV-2-associated, whereas depth meant the fraction of total T cells that were SARS-CoV-2-associated. Using the MIRA data, each spike-specific TCR was mapped to the spike region that the TCR reacts to and placed in a CD4 or CD8 class. Log10-transformed breadth and depth values were compared by one-way ANOVA with Sidak's multiple comparisons tests. In TCRdb, the immuneACCESS table is reduced to in-frame sequences with V and J assigned. These tables do not hold every clone; where another copy was compared, an unresolved V gene accounts for under half, and the others remain unexplained. The D gene and trimming were derived from the DNA, and the V and J assignments and clone size from that table. This sample lists tens of thousands of clones; about 88% were detected once. The ten top clones hold about a tenth of the sample.

The sequences come from peripheral blood, collected 28 days after the second AZD1222 dose. This receptor was identified in an adult who received the AZD1222 COVID-19 vaccine. The chain is assembled from TRBV11-1 and TRBJ2-1; there is no confident call for the D gene. The DNA is as follows: TGTGCCAGCAGCTTAGCCAGGTCGGCTGAGCAGTTCTTC. Its amino acids are CASSLARSAEQFF.